The rows below give T cell receptor beta chains drawn from one sample of a study of technical replicates of blood from a handful of donors. This table comes from immunoSEQ multiplex PCR, and its TCRdb copy is limited to in-frame clones, with some not included. The sample has around 60,000 clones; around 93% are singletons. The sequenced sample was PBMCs. Source of these receptors: a human donor in good health. Some clones in this sample may be carry-over from other donors' samples. CDR3s include the opening cysteine and the closing phenylalanine or tryptophan. The D gene is left open where the match is weak. Expanded clones are given a class, and other clones once, few, many or no size at all.

16,medium-sized,TRBJ2-1,TRBD2,TRBV7-6,TGTGCCAGCAGCTTAGAGACTAGCGGAAAATACAATGAGCAGTTCTTC,CASSLETSGKYNEQFF
14,-,TRBJ1-4,-,TRBV6-5,TGTGCCAGCAGCCGGACAGCCTATAATGAAAAACTGTTTTTT,CASSRTAYNEKLFF
16,-,TRBJ1-2,TRBD1,TRBV6-1,TGTGCCAGCAGTGAATCCAGCAGGGGGCTTGGCTATGGCTACACCTTC,CASSESSRGLGYGYTF
16,-,TRBJ2-6,-,TRBV19,TGTGCCAGTAGTCATGGACAGTTCTCTGGGGCCAACGTCCTGACTTTC,CASSHGQFSGANVLTF
13,-,TRBJ2-5,TRBD1,TRBV5-4,TGTGCCAGCAGCTTACAACAGGGGAAGACCCAGTACTTC,CASSLQQGKTQYF
15,few,TRBJ2-3,-,TRBV21-1,TGTGCCAGCACGTATGCCGGACAGGGAACAGATACGCAGTATTTT,CASTYAGQGTDTQYF
14,-,TRBJ1-3,-,TRBV5-1,TGCGCCAGCAGCTTGGGCAGGGCTGGAAACACCATATATTTT,CASSLGRAGNTIYF
16,-,TRBJ1-2,TRBD1,TRBV7-3,TGTGCCAGCAGCAAAGGGACAGCCAAAGCGGCAAGTGGCTACACCTTC,CASSKGTAKAASGYTF
13,-,TRBJ1-6,-,TRBV5-6,TGTGCCAGCAGCTTGCCGCACGGTTCACCCCTCCACTTT,CASSLPHGSPLHF
13,-,TRBJ1-2,-,TRBV7-8,TGTGCCAGCAGCCCCCACCGGAACTATGGCTACACCTTC,CASSPHRNYGYTF
14,-,TRBJ1-1,-,TRBV6-5,TGTGCCAGCGCTGTTGGCCCTGCGAACACTGAAGCTTTCTTT,CASAVGPANTEAFF